The 4 T cell receptor beta chains below all came from one sample that was sequenced in a study of shared clonotypes between healthy human individuals. Some clones are missing from TCRdb's copy, which holds only in-frame ones; the method was immunoSEQ multiplex PCR. This sample has more than 450,000 clones, with 79% found just once. Sequences were obtained from PBMCs. All receptors come from a woman aged 40 to 55 in good health. Some clones in this sample may be carry-over from other donors' samples.

CDR3 in DNA: TGCGCCAGCAGCTTGGCCGGGACTAGCGGGACCCCAGATACGCAGTATTTT. It is translated as CASSLAGTSGTPDTQYF. The V call is TRBV5-1, the J call TRBJ2-3; 13 nucleotides align to TRBD2. This CDR3 is 17 amino acids long. Germline values: CDR1 SGHRS, CDR2 YFSETQ. V lost 0 bases to trimming and J lost 4 bases; unmatched junction nucleotides: 5.

V is TRBV10-1 and J is TRBJ2-5; D might be TRBD2 (6 bases). V lost 6 bases and J lost 1, with 12 bases in between. Germline lookup yields CDR1 WNHNN and CDR2 SYGVQD (reference sequence). CDR3 length: 14 residues. Here the CDR3 reads CASREKGLQETQYF. The CDR3 nucleotides are TGCGCCAGCAGGGAAAAGGGACTCCAAGAGACCCAGTACTTC.

The V and J genes are TRBV4-3 and TRBJ2-1, with TRBD2 as a possible D gene (5 bases). In germline, CDR1 is LGHNA, CDR2 YSLEER. The CDR3 is made up of 14 amino acids. V dropped 5 bases and J dropped 9 bases, with 17 bases sitting between them. The CDR3 loop reads CASSGSPRSGEQFF. The CDR3 DNA reads as TGCGCCAGCAGCGGGAGTCCCAGGAGCGGTGAGCAGTTCTTC.

V gene TRBV28 combines with J gene TRBJ1-5, with 9 bases matching TRBD1. In germline, CDR1 is MDHEN, CDR2 SYDVKM. After removal of 5 bases from V and 12 bases from J, the junction contained 11 bases not matched to a gene. This CDR3 is built from 14 residues. In DNA form, the CDR3 reads TGTGCCAGCAGTCCCAGGACAGGGGAAAGGGTCCAGCATTTT. Protein sequence: CASSPRTGERVQHF.